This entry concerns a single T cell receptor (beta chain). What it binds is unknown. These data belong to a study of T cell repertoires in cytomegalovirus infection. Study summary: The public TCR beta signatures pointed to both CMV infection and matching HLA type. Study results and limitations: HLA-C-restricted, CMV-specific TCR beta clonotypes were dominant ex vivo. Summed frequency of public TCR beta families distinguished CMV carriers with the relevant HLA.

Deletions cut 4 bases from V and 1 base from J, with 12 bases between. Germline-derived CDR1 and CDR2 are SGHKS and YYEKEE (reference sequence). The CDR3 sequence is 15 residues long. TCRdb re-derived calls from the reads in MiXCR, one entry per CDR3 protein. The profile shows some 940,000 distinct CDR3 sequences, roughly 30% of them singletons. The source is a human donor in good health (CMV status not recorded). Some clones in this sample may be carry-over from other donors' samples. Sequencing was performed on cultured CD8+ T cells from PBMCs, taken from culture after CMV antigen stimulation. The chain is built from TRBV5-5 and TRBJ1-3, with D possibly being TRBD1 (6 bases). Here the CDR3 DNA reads TGTGCCAGCAGCCTCCCCACAGGGTCTGGAAACACCATATATTTT. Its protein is CASSLPTGSGNTIYF. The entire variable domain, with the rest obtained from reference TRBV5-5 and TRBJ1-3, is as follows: DAGVTQSPTHLIKTRGQQVTLRCSPISGHKSVSWYQQVLGQGPQFIFQYYEKEERGRGNFPDRFSARQFPNYSSELNVNALLLGDSALYLCASSLPTGSGNTIYFGEGSWLTVV.